The 7 T cell receptor beta chains below come from one sample, sequenced in a study of neurological immune-mediated disorders. Each CDR3 protein gets one entry after TCRdb re-called the 5' RACE reads with MiXCR. The table has about 35,000 distinct CDR3 sequences, 3.8% seen once. The sample was PBMCs. The receptors here all came from a man aged 30-40 years with multiple sclerosis.

This clonotype was seen repeatedly, ten times or more. V gene TRBV5-1 combines with J gene TRBJ1-3, with D perhaps matching TRBD1 (6 bases). The length of the CDR3 is 15 residues. V gave up 9 bases and J gave up 0 bases, with 16 bases separating them. The germline V gene encodes CDR1 SGHRS and CDR2 YFSETQ. The CDR3 sequence: CATRPGGGSGNTIYF. CDR3 nucleotides: TGCGCCACCCGCCCCGGAGGGGGCTCTGGAAACACCATATATTTT.

In this sample, this clonotype turned up many times. The genes are TRBV24-1 and TRBJ1-2, with D unclear. The V and J ends lost 2 bases and 4 bases respectively, with 10 bases between them. There are 14 residues in the CDR3. Germline V lookup: CDR1 KGHDR, CDR2 SFDVKD. The CDR3 DNA sequence: TGTGCCACCAGTGATTCCCGGGGAGCCTATGGCTACACCTTC. It yields the protein CATSDSRGAYGYTF.

This clonotype has a handful of counts. This chain connects TRBV12-3 or TRBV12-4 to TRBJ2-7, with 7 bases aligning to TRBD2. Unmatched junction bases numbered 5, after V lost 6 bases and J lost 0 bases. This CDR3 is built from 14 residues. CDR3 nucleotide sequence: TGTGCCAGCAGGGGGGGGGGGAGCTCCTACGAGCAGTACTTC. Its protein product is CASRGGGSSYEQYF.

There are a few counts of this clonotype. The V and J genes are TRBV6-6 and TRBJ1-1, with a tentative D call TRBD1 (5 bases). The germline CDR1 and CDR2 sequences are MNHNY and SVGAGI (reference sequence). CDR3 length: 12 residues. Deletions cut 5 bases from V and 11 bases from J, with 15 bases between. CDR3 bases: TGTGCCAGCAGTCCGGGGGGAACGAGGGCTTTCTTT. This sequence encodes CASSPGGTRAFF.

The sample holds many counts of this clonotype. The rearrangement links TRBV27 to TRBJ2-3; D may match TRBD1 or TRBD2 (6 bases each). Per germline, CDR1 MNHEY and CDR2 SMNVEV (reference sequence). The CDR3 sequence is 15 residues long. V lost 3 bases and J lost 0, with 10 bases in between. This chain's CDR3 is CASSFGGLSTDTQYF. CDR3 nucleotide sequence: TGTGCCAGCAGTTTCGGGGGCCTAAGCACAGATACGCAGTATTTT.

About this clonotype: A much larger clone is a single base away; this may be a read error. The rearrangement links TRBV2 to TRBJ2-1; possibly TRBD2 for D (5 bases). The CDR3 is 14 residues long. Germline V CDR1 and CDR2: SNHLY, FYNNEI. V was cut by 6 bases and J by 8 bases, with 17 bases left in between. The CDR3 spells CASRGQLDTDEQFF. In DNA form, the CDR3 reads TGTGCCAGCAGGGGCCAACTAGATACCGATGAGCAGTTCTTC.

This chain links TRBV30 with TRBJ2-6; TRBD2 is a possible D gene (5 bases). V was clipped by 8 bases and J by 0 bases, with 11 bases between them. The CDR3 has 14 residues. CDR1 GTSNPN and CDR2 SVGIG come from the germline V gene (reference sequence). The CDR3, as DNA: TGTGCCGGAGGTGCTCGCTCTGGGGCCAACGTCCTGACTTTC. As protein: CAGGARSGANVLTF.